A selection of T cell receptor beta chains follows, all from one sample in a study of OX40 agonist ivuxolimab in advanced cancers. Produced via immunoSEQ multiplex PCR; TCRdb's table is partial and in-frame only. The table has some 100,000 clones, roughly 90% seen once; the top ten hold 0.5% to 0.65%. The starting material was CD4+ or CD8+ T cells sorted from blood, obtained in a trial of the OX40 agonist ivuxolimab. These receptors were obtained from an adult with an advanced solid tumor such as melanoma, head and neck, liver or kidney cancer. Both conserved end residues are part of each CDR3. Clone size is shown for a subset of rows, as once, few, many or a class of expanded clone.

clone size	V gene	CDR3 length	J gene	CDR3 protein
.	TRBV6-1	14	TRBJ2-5	CASSRRQEGETQYF
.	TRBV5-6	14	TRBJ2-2	CASSRAPGGGELFF
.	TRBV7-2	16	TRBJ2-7	CASSLAHGTASYEQYF
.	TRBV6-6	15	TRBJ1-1	CASSPQGNMNTEAFF
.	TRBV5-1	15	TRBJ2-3	CASSLPSLSTDTQYF
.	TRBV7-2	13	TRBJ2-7	CASSLVSAYEQYF
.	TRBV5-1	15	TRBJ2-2	CASSLGAANTGELFF
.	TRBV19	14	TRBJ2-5	CASRLAGKSETQYF
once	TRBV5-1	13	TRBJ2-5	CASSLDSPETQYF
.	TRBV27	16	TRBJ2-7	CASSLELAGRGYEQYF
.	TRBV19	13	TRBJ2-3	CASTLAGTDTQYF
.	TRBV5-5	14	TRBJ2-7	CASSFFPTTYEQYF
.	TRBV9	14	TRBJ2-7	CASSVADVSYEQYF
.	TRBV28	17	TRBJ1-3	CASSSGTVLFSGNTIYF
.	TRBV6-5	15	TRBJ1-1	CASRWTGSSVTEAFF
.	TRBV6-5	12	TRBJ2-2	CASSSLTGELFF
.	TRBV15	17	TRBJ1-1	CATSRDRWGRLNTEAFF
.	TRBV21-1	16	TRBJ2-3	CASRARDYKSTDTQYF
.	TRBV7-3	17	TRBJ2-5	CASSQDGLAGGGETQYF
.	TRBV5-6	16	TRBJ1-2	CASSGRGRGANYGYTF
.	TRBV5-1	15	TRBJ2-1	CASSLITSGDNEQFF
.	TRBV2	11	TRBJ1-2	CASSNRDGYTF
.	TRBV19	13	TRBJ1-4	CASSPTGSEKLFF
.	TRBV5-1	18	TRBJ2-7	CASSLVPAVAASSYEQYF
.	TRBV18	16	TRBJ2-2	CASSRVGVANTGELFF
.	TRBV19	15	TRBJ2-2	CASSRDRGYTGELFF
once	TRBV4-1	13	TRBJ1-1	CASSPLAGRSAFF
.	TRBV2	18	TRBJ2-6	CASNVPGQRLSGANVLTF
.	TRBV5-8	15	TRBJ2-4	CASSSAGVGKNIQYF
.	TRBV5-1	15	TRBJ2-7	CASSLAPGGSYEQYF
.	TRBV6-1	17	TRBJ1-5	CASSGWTADYSNQPQHF
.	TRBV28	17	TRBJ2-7	CASSSTGTGWLGYEQYF
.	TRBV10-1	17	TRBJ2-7	CASSESRTSGRFYEQYF
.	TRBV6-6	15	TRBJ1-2	CASSPDRDGYYGYTF
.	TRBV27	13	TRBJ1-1	CASSFRDRAEAFF
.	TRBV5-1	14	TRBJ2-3	CASSRDLSTDTQYF
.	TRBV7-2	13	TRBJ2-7	CASSHGFAYEQYF
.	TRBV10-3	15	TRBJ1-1	CAISGIQGASIEAFF
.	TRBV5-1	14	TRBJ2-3	CASSFREASDTQYF
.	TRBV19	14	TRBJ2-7	CASSMTSGTYEQYF
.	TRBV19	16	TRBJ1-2	CASSIVWDSSNYGYTF
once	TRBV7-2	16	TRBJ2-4	CASSNRGFGRLNIQYF
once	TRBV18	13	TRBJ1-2	CASSPQGGNGYTF
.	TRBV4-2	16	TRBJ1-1	CASSQEQGQGNTEAFF
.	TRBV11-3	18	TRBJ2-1	CASSTGLIAGVSYNEQFF
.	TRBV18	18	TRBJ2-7	CASSPPSHRDYGSYEQYF
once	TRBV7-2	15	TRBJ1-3	CASSPQVNSGNTIYF
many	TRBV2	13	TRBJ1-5	CASSEYQNQPQHF
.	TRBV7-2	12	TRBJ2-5	CASSLAGETQYF
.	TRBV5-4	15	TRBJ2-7	CASSSGTSGTYEQYF
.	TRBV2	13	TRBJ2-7	CASSGAGAYEQYF
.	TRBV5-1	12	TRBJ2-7	CASSGDSYEQYF
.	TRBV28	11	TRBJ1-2	CASSADYGYTF
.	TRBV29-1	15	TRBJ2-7	CSVGPTSGFTYEQYF
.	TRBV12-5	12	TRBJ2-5	CASGPNGETQYF
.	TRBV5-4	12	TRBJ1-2	CASRGRWSGYTF
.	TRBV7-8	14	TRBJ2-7	CASSLARLGYEQYF
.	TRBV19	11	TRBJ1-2	CASSVNYGYTF
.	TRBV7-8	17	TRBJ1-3	CASSLGVGGTAGNTIYF